A selection of T cell receptor beta chains follows, all from one sample in a study of shared clonotypes between healthy human individuals. TCRdb keeps only in-frame clones here, not all; method: immunoSEQ multiplex PCR. This table holds about 1.5 million clones, about 98% found once. Sequencing input: naive CD4+ T cells sorted from blood. These receptors were obtained from a man under 40 in good health. Both conserved end residues are part of each CDR3. D genes are given only for firm matches. Part of the rows lack a size; the others show once, few, many or a class for expanded clones.

CDR3,DNA,V,J,size,D
CASSFIRFGSYNEQFF,TGTGCCAGCAGTTTTATCAGATTCGGTTCCTACAATGAGCAGTTCTTC,TRBV27,TRBJ2-1,NA,NA
CASSPDHTSGMTDTQYF,TGTGCCAGCAGCCCCGATCATACTAGCGGGATGACAGATACGCAGTATTTT,TRBV7-9,TRBJ2-3,once,TRBD2
CASSVSRAYGYTF,TGTGCCAGCAGTGTGTCCAGAGCCTATGGCTACACCTTC,TRBV25-1,TRBJ1-2,NA,NA
CAISVGGPIRDETQYF,TGTGCCATCAGTGTCGGGGGCCCAATCCGGGATGAGACCCAGTACTTC,TRBV10-3,TRBJ2-5,NA,NA
CANWTSRGPWGSYTQYF,TGTGCCAACTGGACTAGCCGCGGTCCTTGGGGATCATATACGCAGTATTTT,TRBV28,TRBJ2-3,NA,TRBD2
CASSSKGTVLETQYF,TGTGCCAGCAGCTCGAAAGGGACAGTTTTGGAGACCCAGTACTTC,TRBV5-6,TRBJ2-5,NA,TRBD1
CASSSEPRQGARGGLFF,TGCGCCAGCAGCTCCGAGCCACGGCAGGGGGCTCGGGGTGGGCTGTTTTTT,TRBV5-1,TRBJ2-2,NA,TRBD1
CASRGDSGYGYTF,TGCGCCAGCAGAGGGGACAGTGGATATGGCTACACCTTC,TRBV10-2,TRBJ1-2,NA,TRBD1
CASSDYRGSYEQYF,TGTGCCAGCAGTGATTACAGGGGGTCCTACGAGCAGTACTTC,TRBV25-1,TRBJ2-7,NA,TRBD1
CASSLAAYEQYF,TGTGCCAGCTCACTAGCGGCCTACGAGCAGTACTTC,TRBV28,TRBJ2-7,NA,TRBD2
CASSGLAGSNTGELFF,TGCGCCAGCAGCGGGCTAGCGGGGTCAAACACCGGGGAGCTGTTTTTT,TRBV5-1,TRBJ2-2,NA,TRBD2
CASTGVAGGGSTF,TGTGCCAGCACTGGGGTAGCGGGAGGGGGATCCACCTTC,TRBV25-1,TRBJ1-2,few,NA
CASSMVLEGGSFIHEQFF,TGTGCCAGTAGTATGGTTCTTGAGGGAGGCTCCTTTATCCATGAGCAGTTCTTC,TRBV19,TRBJ2-1,NA,NA
CASNRDRNQPQHF,TGTGCCAGCAACCGGGACAGGAATCAGCCCCAGCATTTT,TRBV19,TRBJ1-5,NA,TRBD1
CASSLVGGGEQYF,TGTGCCAGCAGCTTGGTGGGAGGGGGCGAGCAGTACTTC,TRBV5-4,TRBJ2-7,NA,NA
CASLSGSEIGTGELFF,TGCGCCAGTCTTAGCGGGAGTGAGATTGGCACCGGGGAGCTGTTTTTT,TRBV5-1,TRBJ2-2,NA,TRBD2
CASTGDYRTGELFF,TGTGCCAGCACTGGCGACTATCGCACCGGGGAGCTGTTTTTT,TRBV18,TRBJ2-2,NA,NA
CAWSVNSGRSHEQFF,TGTGCCTGGAGTGTAAATAGCGGGAGATCCCATGAGCAGTTCTTC,TRBV30,TRBJ2-1,NA,TRBD2
CASSPTGNLSGYTF,TGTGCCAGCAGTCCGACAGGGAATCTTAGTGGCTACACCTTC,TRBV28,TRBJ1-2,NA,TRBD1
CAITDRPNQPQHF,TGTGCCATCACCGACAGGCCCAATCAGCCCCAGCATTTT,TRBV10-3,TRBJ1-5,NA,NA
CASSITGGVFNYEQYF,TGTGCCAGCAGCATAACCGGGGGGGTATTCAACTACGAGCAGTACTTC,TRBV7-8,TRBJ2-7,NA,TRBD2
CASKGSGRGDEQFF,TGTGCCAGCAAGGGGAGCGGGAGAGGCGATGAGCAGTTCTTC,TRBV28,TRBJ2-1,NA,TRBD2